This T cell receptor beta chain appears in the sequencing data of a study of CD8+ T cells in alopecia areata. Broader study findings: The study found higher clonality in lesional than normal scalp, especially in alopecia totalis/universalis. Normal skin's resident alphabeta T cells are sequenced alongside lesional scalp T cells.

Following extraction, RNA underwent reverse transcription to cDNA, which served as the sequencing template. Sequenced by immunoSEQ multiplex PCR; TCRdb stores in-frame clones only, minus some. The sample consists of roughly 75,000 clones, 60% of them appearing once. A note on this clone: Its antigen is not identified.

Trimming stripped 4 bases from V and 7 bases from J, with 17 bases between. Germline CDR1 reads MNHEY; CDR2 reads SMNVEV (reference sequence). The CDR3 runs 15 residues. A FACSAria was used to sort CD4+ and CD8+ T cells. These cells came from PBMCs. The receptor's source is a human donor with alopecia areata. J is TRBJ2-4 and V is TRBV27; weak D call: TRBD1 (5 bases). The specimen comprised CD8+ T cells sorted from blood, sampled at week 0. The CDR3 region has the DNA TGTGCCAGCAGTTCCATGGGGCCTAGTAGCAACATTCAGTACTTC. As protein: CASSSMGPSSNIQYF.